A single sample gave rise to the 27 T cell receptor beta chains below, sequenced in a study of cytomegalovirus exposure and HLA in healthy donors. 13 Jbeta primers and 60 Vbeta primers were used for the PCR. Libraries were prepared by immunoSEQ multiplex PCR; TCRdb keeps only in-frame clonotypes and omits some of them. The sample contains tens of thousands of clones, about 81% of which appear only once. The sample was PBMCs. Receptors originate from a woman aged 25 to 39 in good health and CMV-seronegative.

This clone was seen a single time. The DNA is omitted, as the CDR3 cannot be located on it reliably, and the CDR3 follows TCRdb's listing. This rearrangement joins TRBV23-1 to TRBJ1-6; the table names TRBD1, a call not compared with the DNA. Being an ORF, TRBV23-1 has a function that is uncertain. Both ends counted, the CDR3 spans 13 residues. The CDR3: CASVGWFGPGNYF.

The genes are TRBV19 and TRBJ2-4; 8 positions agree with TRBD1. With V trimmed by 3 bases and J by 8 bases, 12 bases remained unmatched. This CDR3 is 16 amino acids long. CDR1 is LNHDA, CDR2 SQIVND, per germline (reference sequence). CDR3 in amino acids: CASSIGQGESLDIQYF. The CDR3 nucleotides are TGTGCCAGTAGTATTGGACAGGGCGAGTCGTTAGACATTCAGTACTTC. Supplemented by reference TRBV19 and TRBJ2-4, the full variable domain reads DGGITQSPKYLFRKEGQNVTLSCEQNLNHDAMYWYRQDPGQGLRLIYYSQIVNDFQKGDIAEGYSVSREKKESFPLTVTSAQKNPTAFYLCASSIGQGESLDIQYFGAGTRLSVL.

This chain joins TRBV27 and TRBJ2-5; possibly TRBD1 for D (5 bases). The CDR3 is 13 amino acids. V was pared by 6 bases and J by 4 bases, with 12 bases between. Germline V gives CDR1 MNHEY, CDR2 SMNVEV (reference sequence). The CDR3 region is CASSRQSRETQYF. In DNA form, the CDR3 reads TGTGCCAGCAGCCGACAGAGCCGAGAGACCCAGTACTTC.

The chain couples TRBV5-4 to TRBJ2-3, with 7 bases aligning to TRBD2. The CDR3 contains 16 residues. V shed 1 base, J shed 2 bases, and the junction held 7 bases outside the gene matches. Germline V lookup: CDR1 SGHNT, CDR2 YYREEE (reference sequence). Here the CDR3 DNA reads TGTGCCAGCAGCTTGCAGCGGGACTTCTTCACAGATACGCAGTATTTT. Translating gives CASSLQRDFFTDTQYF.

The rearrangement joins TRBV15 to TRBJ1-2; no clear D gene. The CDR3 totals 14 residues. The germline V and J ends were trimmed by 0 bases and 6 bases, with 11 bases remaining between them. CDR1 and CDR2 (germline): LNHNV, YYDKDF (reference sequence). CDR3 nucleotide sequence: TGTGCCACCAGCAGAGAGGCCCCGGAGGATGGCTACACCTTC. This codes for CATSREAPEDGYTF.

The chain is built from TRBV7-8 and TRBJ2-2, with TRBD2 as a possible D gene (5 bases). V was clipped by 6 bases and J by 6 bases, with 17 bases between them. The CDR3 consists of 15 residues. CDR1 SGHVS and CDR2 FQNEAQ come from the germline V gene. The DNA for the CDR3 is TGTGCCAGCAGACTAGGGCCCGGGGTAGCCGGGGAGCTGTTTTTT. Its protein product is CASRLGPGVAGELFF.

The chain joins TRBV7-2 to TRBJ1-4; TRBD1 might be the D (5 bases). V was cut by 6 bases and J by 1 base, with 15 bases left in between. This CDR3 has 16 residues. Germline assignment: CDR1 SGHTA and CDR2 FQGNSA. The CDR3 protein is CASSRKGSGTNEKLFF. The CDR3 DNA reads as TGTGCCAGCAGTAGAAAGGGGTCCGGAACTAATGAAAAACTGTTTTTT.

The CDR3, as DNA: TGTGCCAGCAGCTCCACTAGCGGCCCCAAGACCCAGTACTTC. Translating gives CASSSTSGPKTQYF. The chain uses TRBV7-2 and TRBJ2-5; 8 bases fit TRBD2. The CDR3 consists of 14 residues. V lost 4 bases to trimming and J lost 6 bases; unmatched junction nucleotides: 7. CDR1 and CDR2 (germline): SGHTA, FQGNSA.

The chain carries TRBV27 and TRBJ1-6; perhaps TRBD1 as D (5 bases). This CDR3 has 16 residues. Deletions cut 7 bases from V and 6 bases from J, with 19 bases between. From germline, CDR1 is MNHEY and CDR2 SMNVEV (reference sequence). CDR3 bases: TGTGCCAGCACCCAAAAGACAGCGGGAGGTAATTCACCCCTCCACTTT. Its protein is CASTQKTAGGNSPLHF.

The chain couples TRBV6-5 to TRBJ1-2; D remains ambiguous. Germline V gene sequence: CDR1 MNHEY, CDR2 SVGAGI. CDR3 size: 13 residues. V was shortened by 6 bases and J by 5 bases, with 13 bases between the two germline ends. Written as DNA, the CDR3 is TGTGCCAGCAGCCAGAACCAGAGGTATGGCTACACCTTC. Translating it yields CASSQNQRYGYTF.

The chain combines TRBV27 with TRBJ1-1, with 7 bases aligning to TRBD1. V shed 6 bases, J shed 6 bases, and the junction held 7 bases outside the gene matches. Germline CDR1 reads MNHEY; CDR2 reads SMNVEV (reference sequence). This CDR3 is built from 13 residues. The chain's CDR3 is CASRTGNAPEAFF. The DNA of the CDR3 is TGTGCCAGCAGGACAGGGAACGCGCCTGAAGCTTTCTTT.

This rearrangement joins TRBV9 to TRBJ1-1, with D hard to call. The V gene lost 3 bases and the J gene lost 0 bases, with 9 bases spanning the gap. Germline V gene sequence: CDR1 SGDLS, CDR2 YYNGEE. This CDR3 comprises 14 residues. For the CDR3, the DNA is TGTGCCAGCAGCGGTCAGACTGTGAACACTGAAGCTTTCTTT. Translating gives CASSGQTVNTEAFF.

The V gene is TRBV5-4, the J gene TRBJ2-2; maybe TRBD1 (5 bases). This CDR3 contains 17 residues. The V gene lost 0 bases and the J gene lost 3 bases, with 15 bases spanning the gap. Germline CDR1 and CDR2: SGHNT and YYREEE (reference sequence). CDR3 residues: CASSLDPQGPDTGELFF. The CDR3 DNA sequence: TGTGCCAGCAGCTTGGATCCCCAGGGCCCGGACACCGGGGAGCTGTTTTTT.

The chain employs TRBV19 and TRBJ1-1, with D maybe TRBD1 (5 bases). CDR3 length: 15 amino acids. Germline V gene data show CDR1 as LNHDA and CDR2 as SQIVND (reference sequence). V lost 6 bases to trimming and J lost 4 bases, with 18 bases between them. The CDR3 spells CASRTSVGGATEAFF. The CDR3 DNA reads as TGTGCCAGTAGAACCTCCGTCGGGGGAGCCACTGAAGCTTTCTTT.

The gene calls are TRBV6-5 and TRBJ1-1, with D perhaps TRBD1 (5 bases). V lost 6 bases and J 0 bases, leaving 14 bases between the germline ends. Germline CDR1 and CDR2: MNHEY and SVGAGI. This CDR3 region has 15 residues. The CDR3 region has the DNA TGTGCCAGCAGGCCCTCTGACAGTATGAACACTGAAGCTTTCTTT. Protein sequence: CASRPSDSMNTEAFF.

The V gene is TRBV19, the J gene TRBJ2-1; no definite D call. The V gene lost 10 bases and the J gene lost 0 bases, with 7 bases spanning the gap. Germline V CDR1 and CDR2: LNHDA, SQIVND (reference sequence). This CDR3 is 12 amino acids long. The CDR3 region is CATTGSYNEQFF. The CDR3 bases are TGTGCCACTACCGGCTCCTACAATGAGCAGTTCTTC.

This clone has a handful of counts. The CDR3 spells CASSPDRGFTGELFF. The CDR3 DNA reads as TGTGCCAGCAGCCCAGACAGGGGGTTTACCGGGGAGCTGTTTTTT. The chain joins TRBV11-2 to TRBJ2-2; 9 nucleotides line up with TRBD1. CDR3 size: 15 residues. V shed 5 bases, J shed 5 bases, and the junction held 6 bases outside the gene matches. CDR1 is SGHAT and CDR2 is FQNNGV in the germline V gene. Full variable domain (remainder filled in from reference TRBV11-2 and TRBJ2-2): EAGVAQSPRYKIIEKRQSVAFWCNPISGHATLYWYQQILGQGPKLLIQFQNNGVVDDSQLPKDRFSAERLKGVDSTLKIQPAKLEDSAVYLCASSPDRGFTGELFFGEGSRLTVL.

The chain uses TRBV27 and TRBJ1-6; 9 bases fit TRBD1. Germline-derived CDR1 and CDR2 are MNHEY and SMNVEV (reference sequence). This CDR3 has 15 amino acids. The V segment lost 4 bases and the J segment 7 bases; nucleotides outside the gene matches: 5. The CDR3 region is CASSSGTGNNSPLHF. The CDR3, as DNA: TGTGCCAGCAGTTCGGGGACAGGGAACAATTCACCCCTCCACTTT.

The chain carries TRBV15 and TRBJ1-1, with D uncertain. The V end was cut by 1 base, the J end by 0 bases, with 9 bases between. This CDR3 region has 15 residues. CDR1 and CDR2 (germline): LNHNV, YYDKDF (reference sequence). This CDR3 reads CATSRGGSVNTEAFF. The CDR3, as DNA: TGTGCCACCAGCAGAGGAGGGTCAGTGAACACTGAAGCTTTCTTT.

This clone appeared a single time. One end of the junction fails to match germline, which may point to a read error. The V call is TRBV30, the J call TRBJ2-1, with D uncertain. Germline V gene lookup returns CDR1 GTSNPN and CDR2 SVGIG (reference sequence). This CDR3 is built from 13 residues. The CDR3 sequence: CAWSVGSFNEQFF. In DNA form, the CDR3 reads TGTGCCTGGAGTGTCGGGTCCTTCAATGAGCAGTTCTTC.

This clone was seen more than once but under ten times. The CDR3 is CASRVGGVDNTEAFF. In DNA, the CDR3 is TGCGCCAGCAGGGTTGGGGGCGTGGATAACACTGAAGCTTTCTTT. The chain links TRBV5-1 to TRBJ1-1; D possibly corresponds to TRBD1 (6 bases). V lost 5 bases and J lost 2, with 16 bases in between. Germline assignment: CDR1 SGHRS and CDR2 YFSETQ. This CDR3 is built from 15 residues.

The chain links TRBV7-2 to TRBJ2-5; 8 nucleotides align to TRBD1. This CDR3 contains 15 residues. In germline, CDR1 is SGHTA, CDR2 FQGNSA. Trimming cost V 1 base and J 0 bases; bases outside gene matches: 1. The CDR3 nucleotides read TGTGCCAGCAGCTTAGTGGGACAGGACCAAGAGACCCAGTACTTC. Amino acid sequence: CASSLVGQDQETQYF. Drawing the rest from reference TRBV7-2 and TRBJ2-5, the complete variable domain is GAGVSQSPSNKVTEKGKDVELRCDPISGHTALYWYRQSLGQGLEFLIYFQGNSAPDKSGLPSDRFSAERTGGSVSTLTIQRTQQEDSAVYLCASSLVGQDQETQYFGPGTRLLVL.

The chain links TRBV25-1 to TRBJ2-2, with TRBD2 identical over 8 bases. The germline V gene encodes CDR1 MGHDK and CDR2 SYGVNS. The CDR3 is 15 residues long. The ends lost 5 bases at V and 6 bases at J; junction bases unmatched: 8. The CDR3 region is CASSSGGPTPGELFF. Written as DNA, the CDR3 is TGTGCCAGCAGTTCGGGAGGGCCGACTCCCGGGGAGCTGTTTTTT.

The genes are TRBV18 and TRBJ2-5, with TRBD2 as a possible D gene (6 bases). Looked up from germline, CDR1 is KGHSH and CDR2 is LQKENI. With 3 bases removed from V and 6 bases from J, the gap between germline ends came to 29 bases. CDR3 length equals 19 residues. The CDR3: CASSPGERWQGPGGKTQYF. CDR3 nucleotide sequence: TGTGCCAGCTCACCTGGGGAAAGGTGGCAGGGACCCGGGGGAAAGACCCAGTACTTC.

The chain uses TRBV7-2 and TRBJ2-2; D is undetermined. Germline V gene lookup returns CDR1 SGHTA and CDR2 FQGNSA. Between the trimmed V and J ends, which lost 5 bases and 0 bases, there was a span of 10 bases. The CDR3 extends over 15 amino acids. CDR3 in amino acids: CASSLIMTNTGELFF. In nucleotides, the CDR3 is TGTGCCAGCAGCCTAATAATGACGAACACCGGGGAGCTGTTTTTT.

This chain links TRBV7-2 with TRBJ2-7; D is possibly TRBD1 (6 bases). Germline assignment: CDR1 SGHTA and CDR2 FQGNSA. V lost 1 base to trimming and J lost 7 bases, with 17 bases between them. The CDR3 is 15 residues long. In DNA, the CDR3 is TGTGCCAGCAGCTTAGTTCCCGAACAGGGTGGTGAGCAGTACTTC. Translated, it gives CASSLVPEQGGEQYF.

J is TRBJ2-5 and V is TRBV25-1; TRBD2 matches 10 bases. TRBJ2-7 matches the DNA end more closely, so the J call is doubtful. From germline, CDR1 is MGHDK and CDR2 SYGVNS. The CDR3 runs 15 residues. CDR3 bases: TGTGCCAGCAGTGAGACTAGCGGGCTCTCCTACGAGCAGTACTTC. Translation: CASSETSGLSYEQYF.